This record covers a single T cell receptor (beta chain). The antigen is undetermined. The germline V gene encodes CDR1 MDHEN and CDR2 SYDVKM. V was pared by 1 base and J by 9 bases, with 9 bases between. The CDR3 is 12 residues long. The data derive from a study of T cell responses to AZD1222 COVID-19 vaccine. TCRdb's table, derived via immunoSEQ multiplex PCR, lists solely in-frame clones and lacks some. The sample carries about 120,000 clones, approximately 86% recorded once. Overall study results and limits: Spike-specific TCR breadth and depth rose after two AZD1222 doses. Clonal diversity was possibly underestimated, and the donors were mostly white British, with more females. Seropositive AZD1222 recipients at baseline numbered only 5 or 6.

V gene TRBV28 combines with J gene TRBJ1-1; no clear D gene. This receptor was taken from an adult in good health. The specimen comprised peripheral blood, sampled on day 0 of AZD1222 vaccination. The CDR3 protein is CASSLSLNKAFF. The CDR3 nucleotides read TGTGCCAGCAGTTTATCCCTGAACAAAGCTTTCTTT.